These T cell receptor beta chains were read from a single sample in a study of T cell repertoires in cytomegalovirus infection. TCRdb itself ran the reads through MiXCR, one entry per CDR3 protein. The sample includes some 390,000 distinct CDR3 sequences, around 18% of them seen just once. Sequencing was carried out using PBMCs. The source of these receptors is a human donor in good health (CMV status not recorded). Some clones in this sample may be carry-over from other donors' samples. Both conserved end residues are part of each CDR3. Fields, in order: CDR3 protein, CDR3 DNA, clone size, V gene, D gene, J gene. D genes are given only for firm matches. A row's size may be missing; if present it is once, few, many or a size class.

CDR3 protein: CASSLRTGSETQYF
CDR3 DNA: TGTGCCAGCAGCTTAAGGACAGGGTCGGAGACCCAGTACTTC
clone size: many
V gene: TRBV7-2
D gene: TRBD1
J gene: TRBJ2-5

CDR3 protein: CASVFYLNQPQHF
CDR3 DNA: TGTGCCAGCGTTTTCTATCTCAATCAGCCCCAGCATTTT
clone size: .
V gene: TRBV2
D gene: .
J gene: TRBJ1-5

CDR3 protein: CASSHPSNTGELFF
CDR3 DNA: TGCGCCAGCAGCCACCCCTCGAACACCGGGGAGCTGTTTTTT
clone size: .
V gene: TRBV5-1
D gene: .
J gene: TRBJ2-2

CDR3 protein: CSAGTGFEAFF
CDR3 DNA: TGCAGTGCGGGGACAGGGTTCGAAGCTTTCTTT
clone size: few
V gene: TRBV20-1
D gene: TRBD1
J gene: TRBJ1-1

CDR3 protein: CASSAIPGSSNEQFF
CDR3 DNA: TGTGCCAGCAGCGCAATTCCAGGGAGCTCCAATGAGCAGTTCTTC
clone size: many
V gene: TRBV7-9
D gene: .
J gene: TRBJ2-1

CDR3 protein: CASSYPFAGGFQETQYF
CDR3 DNA: TGTGCCAGCAGTTACCCCTTCGCGGGGGGATTCCAAGAGACCCAGTACTTC
clone size: few
V gene: TRBV6-2/TRBV6-3
D gene: TRBD2
J gene: TRBJ2-5

CDR3 protein: CSARGQANYEQYF
CDR3 DNA: TGCAGTGCTAGGGGACAGGCCAACTACGAGCAGTACTTC
clone size: .
V gene: TRBV20-1
D gene: TRBD1
J gene: TRBJ2-7

CDR3 protein: CASINDRHHIRFSPLHF
CDR3 DNA: TGTGCCAGCATCAACGACAGGCACCATATAAGGTTTTCACCCCTCCACTTT
clone size: .
V gene: TRBV6-1
D gene: .
J gene: TRBJ1-6

CDR3 protein: CASSQGPISSYNEQFF
CDR3 DNA: TGTGCCAGCAGCCAGGGACCGATCAGCTCCTACAATGAGCAGTTCTTC
clone size: few
V gene: TRBV4-2
D gene: .
J gene: TRBJ2-1

CDR3 protein: CASSIVPSGTYEQYF
CDR3 DNA: TGTGCCAGTAGTATAGTGCCTAGCGGAACCTACGAGCAGTACTTC
clone size: .
V gene: TRBV19
D gene: TRBD2
J gene: TRBJ2-7

CDR3 protein: CASSLEVGNNEQFF
CDR3 DNA: TGCGCCAGCAGCTTGGAGGTGGGAAACAATGAGCAGTTCTTC
clone size: .
V gene: TRBV5-1
D gene: .
J gene: TRBJ2-1

CDR3 protein: CASSTYGRGTDTQYF
CDR3 DNA: TGTGCCAGCAGCACATACGGCCGGGGGACAGATACGCAGTATTTT
clone size: many
V gene: TRBV7-2
D gene: .
J gene: TRBJ2-3

CDR3 protein: CATKGRTEAFF
CDR3 DNA: TGTGCCACCAAAGGAAGGACTGAAGCTTTCTTT
clone size: .
V gene: TRBV2
D gene: .
J gene: TRBJ1-1

CDR3 protein: CASGPAGLEADTQYF
CDR3 DNA: TGTGCTAGTGGTCCGGCGGGACTAGAGGCAGATACGCAGTATTTT
clone size: few
V gene: TRBV12-5
D gene: TRBD2
J gene: TRBJ2-3

CDR3 protein: CASSLAWGQDTQYF
CDR3 DNA: TGTGCCAGCAGCTTAGCGTGGGGTCAAGATACGCAGTATTTT
clone size: many
V gene: TRBV7-2
D gene: .
J gene: TRBJ2-3

CDR3 protein: CASSAQQERARTDTQYF
CDR3 DNA: TGTGCCAGCAGTGCCCAACAGGAAAGGGCTCGCACAGATACGCAGTATTTT
clone size: few
V gene: TRBV25-1
D gene: .
J gene: TRBJ2-3

CDR3 protein: CASSLHQAGANTGELFF
CDR3 DNA: TGTGCCAGCAGCCTACATCAAGCGGGAGCGAACACCGGGGAGCTGTTTTTT
clone size: few
V gene: TRBV7-2
D gene: TRBD2
J gene: TRBJ2-2

CDR3 protein: CASSLSRGNEQFF
CDR3 DNA: TGTGCCAGCAGCTTATCACGTGGCAATGAGCAGTTCTTC
clone size: many
V gene: TRBV11-2
D gene: .
J gene: TRBJ2-1

CDR3 protein: CASSLDGRVKEYF
CDR3 DNA: TGTGCCAGCAGCTTGGACGGCAGGGTAAAGGAGTATTTT
clone size: .
V gene: TRBV5-4
D gene: .
J gene: TRBJ2-3

CDR3 protein: CAGRTVQNTEAFF
CDR3 DNA: TGTGCCGGACGAACCGTACAGAACACTGAAGCTTTCTTT
clone size: few
V gene: TRBV7-9
D gene: .
J gene: TRBJ1-1

CDR3 protein: CASRGDYTEAFF
CDR3 DNA: TGTGCCAGCAGAGGAGACTACACTGAAGCTTTCTTT
clone size: many
V gene: TRBV6-1
D gene: .
J gene: TRBJ1-1

CDR3 protein: CASSWDRGYTGELFF
CDR3 DNA: TGTGCCAGCAGTTGGGACAGGGGTTACACCGGGGAGCTGTTTTTT
clone size: .
V gene: TRBV6-5
D gene: TRBD1
J gene: TRBJ2-2

CDR3 protein: CASSEDWAQYF
CDR3 DNA: TGTGCCAGCAGTGAAGATTGGGCCCAGTACTTC
clone size: .
V gene: TRBV25-1
D gene: .
J gene: TRBJ2-5

CDR3 protein: CASSHLGASGLSYNEQFF
CDR3 DNA: TGTGCCAGCAGCCATCTCGGGGCTAGCGGGCTCTCCTACAATGAGCAGTTCTTC
clone size: many
V gene: TRBV12-3/TRBV12-4
D gene: TRBD2
J gene: TRBJ2-1

CDR3 protein: CASSLDRVANSPLHF
CDR3 DNA: TGTGCCAGCAGCCTTGACAGGGTAGCTAATTCACCCCTCCACTTT
clone size: many
V gene: TRBV7-8
D gene: TRBD1
J gene: TRBJ1-6

CDR3 protein: CASSRWTGEDEQYF
CDR3 DNA: TGCGCCAGCAGTCGATGGACAGGGGAGGACGAGCAGTACTTC
clone size: .
V gene: TRBV4-1
D gene: TRBD1
J gene: TRBJ2-7

CDR3 protein: CASSSSPLGEQYF
CDR3 DNA: TGTGCCAGCAGCTCCTCGCCCTTGGGGGAGCAGTACTTC
clone size: many
V gene: TRBV11-2
D gene: .
J gene: TRBJ2-7

CDR3 protein: CSVERGGRDEQFF
CDR3 DNA: TGCAGCGTTGAGAGAGGGGGGCGGGATGAGCAGTTCTTC
clone size: .
V gene: TRBV29-1
D gene: .
J gene: TRBJ2-1

CDR3 protein: CASRNRLAGQETQYF
CDR3 DNA: TGTGCCAGCAGGAACCGACTAGCGGGACAAGAGACCCAGTACTTC
clone size: many
V gene: TRBV7-2
D gene: TRBD2
J gene: TRBJ2-5